Each of the 13 T cell receptor beta chains below was sequenced from the same sample in a study of B cell selection in AIRE deficiency. The regulatory T cell sort gate was CD4+CD25hiCD127low/negative. Assay used: immunoSEQ multiplex PCR; TCRdb lists only in-frame clones, some missing. The table records roughly 24,000 clones, roughly 90% of them present only once. Input material: CD4+CD25+ Tregs sorted from PBMCs. The receptors shown here come from a human donor in good health.

The J gene is TRBJ1-1, the V gene TRBV2; D is possibly TRBD1 (5 bases). The CDR3 has 16 residues. Germline V gene sequence: CDR1 SNHLY, CDR2 FYNNEI. V shed 8 bases and J shed 0 bases, with 19 bases lying between them. The CDR3 DNA reads as TGTGCCAGCGGGGGGTGGAGAGCTAACATGAACACTGAAGCTTTCTTT. Its translation is CASGGWRANMNTEAFF.

The chain carries TRBV15 and TRBJ1-1; D remains unclear. V shed 0 bases and J shed 0 bases, with 11 bases lying between them. The CDR3 is 16 amino acids. Germline loops: CDR1 LNHNV, CDR2 YYDKDF (reference sequence). The CDR3 DNA is TGTGCCACCAGCAGAGATGAGGGCTTTATGAACACTGAAGCTTTCTTT. It encodes CATSRDEGFMNTEAFF.

The chain links TRBV5-6 to TRBJ1-1, with 7 bases identical to TRBD1. Per the germline V gene, CDR1 is SGHDT and CDR2 is YYEEEE. V trimming: 1 base; J trimming: 5 bases; junction bases outside the gene matches: 2. The CDR3 is 13 residues long. CDR3 residues: CASSLTGVTEAFF. CDR3 bases: TGTGCCAGCAGCTTGACAGGGGTTACTGAAGCTTTCTTT. The full variable domain, in which reference TRBV5-6 and TRBJ1-1 provide the parts outside the CDR3, is DAGVTQSPTHLIKTRGQQVTLRCSPKSGHDTVSWYQQALGQGPQFIFQYYEEEERQRGNFPDRFSGHQFPNYSSELNVNALLLGDSALYLCASSLTGVTEAFFGQGTRLTVV.

This sequence joins TRBV9 and TRBJ1-1; 7 bases align to TRBD1. The CDR3 totals 15 residues. CDR1 is SGDLS and CDR2 is YYNGEE in the germline V gene. V lost 3 bases to trimming and J lost 5 bases; unmatched junction nucleotides: 10. Written as DNA, the CDR3 is TGTGCCAGCAGCGATTGGACGACAGGGCCTACTGAAGCTTTCTTT. Protein: CASSDWTTGPTEAFF.

This sequence joins TRBV4-1 and TRBJ1-3, with D perhaps matching TRBD1 (5 bases). Germline CDR1 is MGHRA and CDR2 is YSYEKL. Trimming took off 0 bases at V and 0 bases at J, with 12 bases between the two ends. The CDR3 contains 17 residues. CDR3 DNA: TGCGCCAGCAGCCAAGAGGTCGGGGCCGACTCTGGAAACACCATATATTTT. Protein product: CASSQEVGADSGNTIYF.

This rearrangement joins TRBV21-1 to TRBJ2-4; TRBD1, the table's D call, was not compared with the DNA. TRBV21-1 constitutes a pseudogene. The CDR3 extends over 14 amino acids. Written as DNA, the CDR3 is TGTGCCAGCAGCAAGACAGGGCCCCAAAACATTCAGTACTTC. It codes for CASSKTGPQNIQYF.

The CDR3 here is CASSGAYEQYF. The DNA for the CDR3 is TGTGCCAGCAGTGGTGCCTACGAGCAGTACTTC. The chain carries TRBV2 and TRBJ2-7; unclear D gene. The V and J ends lost 4 bases and 2 bases respectively, with 3 bases between them. CDR3 length equals 11 residues. Germline V gene lookup returns CDR1 SNHLY and CDR2 FYNNEI.

The rearrangement links TRBV7-8 to TRBJ1-6, with 8 bases that match TRBD1. CDR1 is SGHVS, CDR2 FQNEAQ, per germline. With 4 bases clipped from V and 8 bases from J, the junction kept 10 bases outside the gene matches. CDR3 length equals 16 residues. The CDR3 spells CASSSGTGRRDSPLHF. CDR3 in DNA: TGTGCCAGCAGCTCCGGGACAGGCCGGAGGGATTCACCCCTCCACTTT.

V usage is TRBV4-3 and J usage is TRBJ1-1, with 7 bases identical to TRBD1. CDR3 length: 15 amino acids. Losses at the gene ends were 3 bases for V and 1 base for J; bases not matched to a gene: 5. Germline CDR1 reads LGHNA; CDR2 reads YSLEER. The CDR3 sequence is CASSQAGQANTEAFF. As DNA, the CDR3 is TGCGCCAGCAGCCAGGCAGGACAGGCGAACACTGAAGCTTTCTTT.

This CDR3 reads CATSMGGESGYTF. The CDR3 nucleotides read TGTGCCACCAGCATGGGAGGGGAGAGTGGCTACACCTTC. The gene calls are TRBV15 and TRBJ1-2; a weak D match, TRBD1 (5 bases). Germline CDR1 and CDR2: LNHNV and YYDKDF (reference sequence). The CDR3 contains 13 residues. V dropped 4 bases and J dropped 7 bases, with 13 bases sitting between them.

The chain recombines TRBV19 with TRBJ2-2, with D possibly called TRBD1 or TRBD2 (6 bases each). Deletions cut 6 bases from V and 4 bases from J, with 12 bases between. Germline lookup yields CDR1 LNHDA and CDR2 SQIVND (reference sequence). The length of the CDR3 is 14 residues. The CDR3 region is CASSYGGRTGELFF. In DNA form, the CDR3 reads TGTGCCAGTAGCTACGGGGGCCGCACCGGGGAGCTGTTTTTT.

The chain has TRBV10-3 and TRBJ1-2; weak D call: TRBD1 (6 bases). The CDR3 length is 14 residues. Per the germline V gene, CDR1 is ENHRY and CDR2 is SYGVKD. V lost 4 bases, J lost 5 bases, and 14 bases lay in between. This CDR3 reads CAISARGDVYGYTF. In nucleotides, the CDR3 is TGTGCCATCAGTGCCAGGGGCGATGTTTATGGCTACACCTTC.

The chain couples TRBV13 to TRBJ1-2; TRBD1 agrees at 7 bases. Germline-derived CDR1 and CDR2 are PRHDT and FYEKMQ (reference sequence). This CDR3 has 16 amino acids. Trimming took 7 bases from V and 2 from J; bases not matched to a gene: 13. CDR3 nucleotides: TGTGCCAGCACCCTTTTCCGGGACAGAAGAAACTATGGCTACACCTTC. It yields the protein CASTLFRDRRNYGYTF.